This T cell receptor beta chain is drawn from a study of shared clonotypes between healthy human individuals. DNA at about 200 ng, tens of thousands of T cell genomes, went into sorted-subset replicate PCRs. Clones were sequenced by immunoSEQ multiplex PCR, and TCRdb holds only the in-frame ones, with some missing. The profile shows roughly 770,000 clones, roughly 96% of them singletons. The V segment lost 3 bases and the J segment 0 bases; nucleotides outside the gene matches: 3. CDR3 length equals 15 residues. Terminally differentiated effector memory CD45RA+ cells were left out of the naive CD8 fraction, which was CD45RO-negative and positively selected for CCR7. Adult donors, all healthy and HIV-negative, had no recent acute infections or vaccinations.

The receptor was isolated from a man younger than 40 in good health. Sequences were obtained from naive CD8+ T cells sorted from blood. The V call is TRBV5-3, the J call TRBJ2-1; 7 nucleotides align to TRBD2. TRBV5-3 has ORF status, its function being uncertain. CDR3 loop: CARSSRGSSYNEQFF. CDR3 in DNA: TGTGCCAGAAGCTCGCGGGGGAGCTCCTACAATGAGCAGTTCTTC.